The rows below give T cell receptor beta chains drawn from one sample of a study of vaccination and CD4 T cells after COVID-19. The antigens these receptors bind are not known. One entry per CDR3 protein, called by TCRdb with MiXCR from the PCR reads. The sample has over 7,500 distinct CDR3 sequences; approximately 31% are singletons. The specimen was CD4+ T cells from blood, cultured in vitro. These receptors were obtained from a human donor in good health. The CDR3 runs from the conserved cysteine through the conserved F or W. D genes are given only for firm matches. Clone size is given for some rows only: seen once, a few or many times, or a class if the clone is expanded.

V gene	clone size	J gene	D gene	CDR3 protein	CDR3 DNA
TRBV20-1	few	TRBJ1-1	.	CSVKVANMNTEAFF	TGCAGTGTAAAGGTAGCAAACATGAACACTGAAGCTTTCTTT
TRBV6-5	.	TRBJ2-6	.	CASSYTGQRDSGANVLTF	TGTGCCAGCAGTTATACTGGACAGCGAGACTCTGGGGCCAACGTCCTGACTTTC
TRBV5-1	once	TRBJ1-6	TRBD1	CASSTGTGDSPLHF	TGCGCCAGCAGCACCGGGACAGGAGATTCACCCCTCCACTTT
TRBV7-3	.	TRBJ2-3	TRBD2	CASSQGLAGTDTQYF	TGTGCCAGCAGCCAGGGACTAGCGGGCACAGATACGCAGTATTTT
TRBV7-2	few	TRBJ2-7	.	CASSLGTAHYEQYF	TGTGCCAGCAGCTTAGGGACAGCCCACTACGAGCAGTACTTC
TRBV11-2	.	TRBJ2-7	.	CASSFFEDSYEQYF	TGTGCCAGCAGCTTTTTCGAAGACTCCTACGAGCAGTACTTC
TRBV7-2	.	TRBJ1-3	.	CASSLSTDTIYF	TGTGCCAGCAGCTTAAGTACAGACACCATATATTTT
TRBV15	few	TRBJ2-1	.	CATSRGLDTESFYNEQFF	TGTGCCACCAGCAGAGGCCTCGACACCGAATCTTTTTACAATGAGCAGTTCTTC
TRBV30	few	TRBJ1-5	TRBD1	CAWSGDRGGQPQHF	TGTGCCTGGAGTGGGGACAGGGGAGGTCAGCCCCAGCATTTT
TRBV6-1	once	TRBJ1-6	.	CASKGNPSGNSPLHF	TGTGCCAGCAAAGGGAATCCTAGCGGGAATTCACCCCTCCACTTT
TRBV2	.	TRBJ2-3	.	CASSTDTDTQYF	TGTGCCAGCAGTACCGACACAGATACGCAGTATTTT
TRBV19	.	TRBJ2-3	.	CASTHVGGPTDTQYF	TGTGCCAGTACTCACGTAGGCGGACCGACAGATACGCAGTATTTT
TRBV9	.	TRBJ2-6	.	CASSVSSGANVLTF	TGTGCCAGCAGCGTTTCCTCTGGGGCCAACGTCCTGACTTTC
TRBV7-9	few	TRBJ2-3	TRBD1	CASSLAVTTTGETDTQYF	TGTGCCAGCAGCTTAGCGGTAACCACAACAGGGGAAACAGATACGCAGTATTTT
TRBV20-1	.	TRBJ2-2	TRBD2	CSARVPSGGNTGELFF	TGCAGTGCTAGAGTCCCTAGCGGGGGCAACACCGGGGAGCTGTTTTTT
TRBV20-1	.	TRBJ2-7	.	CSARGTYEQYF	TGCAGTGCCAGGGGCACCTACGAGCAGTACTTC
TRBV7-8	once	TRBJ2-1	TRBD2	CASSLGLAGEQFF	TGTGCCAGCAGCTTGGGACTAGCAGGAGAGCAGTTCTTC
TRBV20-1	few	TRBJ2-3	.	CSARDAGTSTDTQYF	TGCAGTGCTAGAGATGCGGGCACCAGCACAGATACGCAGTATTTT
TRBV6-1	.	TRBJ1-2	.	CASSREGRGYGYTF	TGTGCCAGCAGCCGCGAGGGACGCGGCTATGGCTACACCTTC
TRBV5-1	.	TRBJ1-1	TRBD1	CASSWGTGALNTEAFF	TGCGCCAGCAGCTGGGGGACAGGGGCCTTGAACACTGAAGCTTTCTTT
TRBV11-2	once	TRBJ2-2	.	CASSLQGPNTGELFF	TGTGCCAGCAGCTTACAGGGGCCGAACACCGGGGAGCTGTTTTTT
TRBV20-1	.	TRBJ2-5	TRBD1	CSATPGTGKETQYF	TGCAGTGCTACCCCCGGGACAGGGAAAGAGACCCAGTACTTC
TRBV10-1	.	TRBJ2-7	.	CASSAGFRSEQYF	TGCGCCAGCAGTGCAGGGTTCAGGTCCGAGCAGTACTTC
TRBV7-8	.	TRBJ2-5	TRBD1	CASSLFLSPGQLQETQYF	TGTGCCAGCAGCTTATTTTTATCTCCGGGACAGCTACAAGAGACCCAGTACTTC
TRBV11-2	.	TRBJ2-5	.	CASSFSRLVFVETQYF	TGTGCCAGCAGCTTTAGTCGGCTTGTGTTCGTGGAGACCCAGTACTTC